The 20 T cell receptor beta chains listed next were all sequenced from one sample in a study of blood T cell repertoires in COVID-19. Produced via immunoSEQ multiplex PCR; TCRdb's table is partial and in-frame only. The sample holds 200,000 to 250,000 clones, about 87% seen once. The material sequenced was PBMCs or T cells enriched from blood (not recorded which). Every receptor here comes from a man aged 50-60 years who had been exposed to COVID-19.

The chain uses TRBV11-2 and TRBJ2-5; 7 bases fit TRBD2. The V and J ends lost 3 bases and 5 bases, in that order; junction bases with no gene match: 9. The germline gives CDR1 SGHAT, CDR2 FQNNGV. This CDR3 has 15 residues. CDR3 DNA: TGTGCCAGCAGCTTGATAATGAGTAGCGGGGAGACCCAGTACTTC. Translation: CASSLIMSSGETQYF.

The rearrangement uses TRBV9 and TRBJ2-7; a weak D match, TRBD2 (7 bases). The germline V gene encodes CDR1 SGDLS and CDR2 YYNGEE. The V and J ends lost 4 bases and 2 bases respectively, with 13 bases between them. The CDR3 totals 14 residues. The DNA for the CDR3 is TGTGCCAGCAGCCTAAGGGGGGGTCCCTACGAGCAGTACTTC. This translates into CASSLRGGPYEQYF. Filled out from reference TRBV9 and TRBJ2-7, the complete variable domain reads DSGVTQTPKHLITATGQRVTLRCSPRSGDLSVYWYQQSLDQGLQFLIQYYNGEERAKGNILERFSAQQFPDLHSELNLSSLELGDSALYFCASSLRGGPYEQYFGPGTRLTVT.

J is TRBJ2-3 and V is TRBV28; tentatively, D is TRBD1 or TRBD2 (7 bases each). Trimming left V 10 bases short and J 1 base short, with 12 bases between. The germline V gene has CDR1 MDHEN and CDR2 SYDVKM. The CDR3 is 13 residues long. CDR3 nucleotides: TGTGCCATCAGGGGGGGTCGCACAGATACGCAGTATTTT. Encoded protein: CAIRGGRTDTQYF.

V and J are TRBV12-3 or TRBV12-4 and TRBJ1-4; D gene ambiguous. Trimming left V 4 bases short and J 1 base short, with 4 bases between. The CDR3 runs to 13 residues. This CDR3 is CASSSQTNEKLFF. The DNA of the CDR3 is TGTGCCAGCAGTTCCCAAACTAATGAAAAACTGTTTTTT.

CDR3 amino acids: CASRWDRTYEQYF. The DNA for the CDR3 is TGTGCCAGCAGATGGGACAGGACCTACGAGCAGTACTTC. J is TRBJ2-7 and V is TRBV6-5; 8 bases fit TRBD1. Germline V gives CDR1 MNHEY, CDR2 SVGAGI. The CDR3 is 13 residues long. The V and J ends lost 6 bases and 2 bases, in that order; junction bases with no gene match: 3.

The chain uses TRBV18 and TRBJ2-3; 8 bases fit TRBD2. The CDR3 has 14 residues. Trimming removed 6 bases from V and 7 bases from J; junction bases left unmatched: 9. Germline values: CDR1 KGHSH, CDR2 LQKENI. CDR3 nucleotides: TGTGCCAGCTCTTACACGGGACTAGATAATACGCAGTATTTT. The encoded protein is CASSYTGLDNTQYF.

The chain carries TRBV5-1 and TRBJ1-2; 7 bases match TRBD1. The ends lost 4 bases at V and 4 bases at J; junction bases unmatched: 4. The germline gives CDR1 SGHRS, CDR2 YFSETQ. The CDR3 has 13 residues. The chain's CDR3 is CASSVDRPYGYTF. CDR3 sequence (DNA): TGCGCCAGCAGCGTGGACAGGCCCTATGGCTACACCTTC. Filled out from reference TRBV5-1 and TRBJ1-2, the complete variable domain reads KAGVTQTPRYLIKTRGQQVTLSCSPISGHRSVSWYQQTPGQGLQFLFEYFSETQRNKGNFPGRFSGRQFSNSRSEMNVSTLELGDSALYLCASSVDRPYGYTFGSGTRLTVV.

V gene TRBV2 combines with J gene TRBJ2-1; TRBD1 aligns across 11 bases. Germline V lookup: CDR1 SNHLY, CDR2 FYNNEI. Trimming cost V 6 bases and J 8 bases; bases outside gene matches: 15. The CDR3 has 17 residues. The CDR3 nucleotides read TGTGCCAGCAGAGACCAACGGACAGGGGGCTTACTCGATGAGCAGTTCTTC. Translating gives CASRDQRTGGLLDEQFF.

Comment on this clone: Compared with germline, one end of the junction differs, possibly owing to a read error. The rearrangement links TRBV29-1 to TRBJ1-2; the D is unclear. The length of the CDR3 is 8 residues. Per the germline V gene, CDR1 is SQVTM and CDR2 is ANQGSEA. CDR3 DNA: TGCAGCGTCTCTGAGCGGATCTTC. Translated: CSVSERIF. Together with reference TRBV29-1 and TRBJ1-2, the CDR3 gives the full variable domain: SAVISQKPSRDICQRGTSLTIQCQVDSQVTMMFWYRQQPGQSLTLIATANQGSEATYESGFVIDKFPISRPNLTFSTLTVSNMSPEDSSIYLCSVSERIFGSGTRLTVV.

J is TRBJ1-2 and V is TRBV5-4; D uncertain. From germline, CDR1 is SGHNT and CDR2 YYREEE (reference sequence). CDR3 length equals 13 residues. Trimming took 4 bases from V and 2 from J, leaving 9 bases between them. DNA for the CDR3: TGTGCCAGCAGCCTGGACCGGAACTATGGCTACACCTTC. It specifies CASSLDRNYGYTF.

The CDR3 sequence is CASSQRLEVTYGYTF. CDR3 coding DNA: TGCGCCAGCAGCCAAAGACTGGAGGTCACCTATGGCTACACCTTC. This chain links TRBV4-1 with TRBJ1-2; D unclear. The germline V and J ends were trimmed by 2 bases and 4 bases, with 14 bases remaining between them. This CDR3 spans 15 amino acids. Germline V lookup: CDR1 MGHRA, CDR2 YSYEKL.

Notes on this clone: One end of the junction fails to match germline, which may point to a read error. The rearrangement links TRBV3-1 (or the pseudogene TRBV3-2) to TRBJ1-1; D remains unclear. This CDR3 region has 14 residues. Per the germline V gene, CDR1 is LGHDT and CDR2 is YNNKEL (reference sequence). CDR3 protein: CASSPIPGSTEAFF. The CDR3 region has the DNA TGTGCCAGCAGCCCGATCCCGGGGAGCACTGAAGCTTTTTTT.

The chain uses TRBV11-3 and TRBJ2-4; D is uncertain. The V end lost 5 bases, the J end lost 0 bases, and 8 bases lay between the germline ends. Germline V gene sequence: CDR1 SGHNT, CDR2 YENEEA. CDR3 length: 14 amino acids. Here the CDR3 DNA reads TGTGCCAGCAGCAACGTACTAGCCAAAAACATTCAGTACTTC. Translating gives CASSNVLAKNIQYF.

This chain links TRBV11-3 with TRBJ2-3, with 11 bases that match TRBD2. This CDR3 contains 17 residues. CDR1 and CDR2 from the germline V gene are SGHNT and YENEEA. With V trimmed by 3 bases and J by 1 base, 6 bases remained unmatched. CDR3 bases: TGTGCCAGCAGCTTTGGCATAGCGGGAGGGGGCACAGATACGCAGTATTTT. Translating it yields CASSFGIAGGGTDTQYF.

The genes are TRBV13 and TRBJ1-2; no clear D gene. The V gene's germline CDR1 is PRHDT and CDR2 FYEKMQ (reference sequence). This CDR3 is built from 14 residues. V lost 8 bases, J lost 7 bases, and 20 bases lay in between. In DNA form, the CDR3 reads TGTGCCAGCTCTTCGTATCGGAGAGATGGTGGCTACACCTTC. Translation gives CASSSYRRDGGYTF.

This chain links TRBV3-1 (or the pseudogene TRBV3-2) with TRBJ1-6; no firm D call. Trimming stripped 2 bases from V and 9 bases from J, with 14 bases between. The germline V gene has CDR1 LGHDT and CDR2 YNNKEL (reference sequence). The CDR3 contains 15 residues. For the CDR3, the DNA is TGTGCCAGCAGCCAATCCCCGGGTCCTGTTTCACCCCTCCACTTT. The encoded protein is CASSQSPGPVSPLHF.

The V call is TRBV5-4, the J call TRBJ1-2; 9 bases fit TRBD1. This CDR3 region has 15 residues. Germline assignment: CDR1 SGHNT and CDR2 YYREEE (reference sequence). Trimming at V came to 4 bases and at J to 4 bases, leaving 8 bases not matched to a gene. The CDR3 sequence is CASSIGQGQGYGYTF. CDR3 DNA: TGTGCCAGCAGCATCGGACAGGGGCAGGGCTATGGCTACACCTTC.

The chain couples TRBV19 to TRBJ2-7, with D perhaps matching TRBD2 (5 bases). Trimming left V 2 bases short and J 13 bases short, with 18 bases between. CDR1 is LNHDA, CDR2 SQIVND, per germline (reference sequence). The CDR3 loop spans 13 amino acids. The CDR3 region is CASSIIGGSRPYV. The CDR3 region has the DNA TGTGCCAGTAGTATAATTGGTGGGAGTAGGCCATACGTC.

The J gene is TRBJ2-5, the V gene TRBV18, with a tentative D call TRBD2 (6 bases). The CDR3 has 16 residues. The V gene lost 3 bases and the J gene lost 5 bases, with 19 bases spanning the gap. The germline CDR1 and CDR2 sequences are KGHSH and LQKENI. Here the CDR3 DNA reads TGTGCCAGCTCACCCCCCGGGAGCTTGCGTGGGGAGACCCAGTACTTC. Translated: CASSPPGSLRGETQYF.

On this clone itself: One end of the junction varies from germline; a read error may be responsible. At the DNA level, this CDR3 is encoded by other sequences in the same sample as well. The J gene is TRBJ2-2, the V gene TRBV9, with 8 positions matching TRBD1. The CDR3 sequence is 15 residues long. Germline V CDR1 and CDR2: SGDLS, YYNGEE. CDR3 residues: CASSVAGGDTGELFF. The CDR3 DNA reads TGTGCCAGCAGCGTAGCAGGGGGCGACACTGGGGAGCTGTTTTTT.